The present entry profiles one T cell receptor (beta chain) with its context. In the authors' methods: Estimates of nucleated cell counts were drawn from the amplification of reference gene primers. TCRdb's copy holds only in-frame clones and misses some; the assay was immunoSEQ multiplex PCR. The V and J calls and the clone size are those of that table, but D and trimming were determined from the DNA. Of approximately 300,000 clones listed, 70% to 90% are singletons. V shed 4 bases and J 3 bases; nucleotides not matched to a gene: 5. Per the germline V gene, CDR1 is MGHRA and CDR2 is YSYEKL. CDR3 length: 15 amino acids. This entry belongs to a study of blood T cell repertoires in COVID-19.

The receptor's source is a young man who had recovered from COVID-19. The chain combines TRBV4-1 with TRBJ1-2; 10 bases align to TRBD1. Sequencing used peripheral blood. The CDR3 DNA reads as TGCGCCAGCAGCCCCGAGGGACAGGGGTACTATGGCTACACCTTC. It translates to CASSPEGQGYYGYTF.